The clone carrying this T cell receptor beta chain was seen many times. Trimming left V 4 bases short and J 4 bases short, with 11 bases between. The germline gives CDR1 MDHEN, CDR2 SYDVKM. The length of the CDR3 is 14 residues. Preparation of the TCRbeta library used unique molecular identifiers. TCRdb fed the PCR reads into MiXCR, producing one record per CDR3 protein. The sample has a few hundred thousand distinct CDR3 sequences, around 9.7% seen once; the top ten hold less than 6%. This entry belongs to a study of T-cell reconstitution after alpha-beta-depleted transplantation in children. The V and J genes are TRBV28 and TRBJ1-3, with D hard to call. The sample consisted of PBMCs from the stem cell graft donor, taken from the stem cell graft. The TCR was taken from a human donor who donated a stem cell graft to a child with SCID. The CDR3 DNA follows: TGTGCCAGCAGTTCAACTACCCCAGGAAACACCATATATTTT. Encoded protein: CASSSTTPGNTIYF.